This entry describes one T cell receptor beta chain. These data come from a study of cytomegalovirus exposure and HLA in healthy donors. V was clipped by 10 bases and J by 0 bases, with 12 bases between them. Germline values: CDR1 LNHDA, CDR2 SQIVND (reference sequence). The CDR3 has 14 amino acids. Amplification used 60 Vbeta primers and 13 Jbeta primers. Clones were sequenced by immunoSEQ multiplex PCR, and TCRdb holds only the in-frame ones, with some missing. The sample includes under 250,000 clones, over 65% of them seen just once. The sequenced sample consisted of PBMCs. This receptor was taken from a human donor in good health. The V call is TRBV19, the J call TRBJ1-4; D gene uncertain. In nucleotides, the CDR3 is TGTGCCACCAAGACCGGGACAACTAATGAAAAACTGTTTTTT. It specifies CATKTGTTNEKLFF.